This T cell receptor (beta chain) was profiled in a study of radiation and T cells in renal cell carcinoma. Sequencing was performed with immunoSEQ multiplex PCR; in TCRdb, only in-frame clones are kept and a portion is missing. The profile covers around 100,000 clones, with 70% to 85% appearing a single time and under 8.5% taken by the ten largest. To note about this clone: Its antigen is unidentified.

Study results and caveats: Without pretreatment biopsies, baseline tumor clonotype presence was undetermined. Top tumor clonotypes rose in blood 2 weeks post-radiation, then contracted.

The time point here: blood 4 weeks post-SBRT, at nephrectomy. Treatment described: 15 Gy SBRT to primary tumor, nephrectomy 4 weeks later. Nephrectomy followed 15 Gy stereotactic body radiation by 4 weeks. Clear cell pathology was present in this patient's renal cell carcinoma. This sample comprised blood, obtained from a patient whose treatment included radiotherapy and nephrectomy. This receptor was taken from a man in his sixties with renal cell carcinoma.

The CDR3 DNA is TGTGCTTCGGCCAGGGGGGGCTGGGAGCAGTACTTC. This sequence encodes CASARGGWEQYF. The gene calls are TRBV12-5 and TRBJ2-7, with D perhaps given as TRBD1 or TRBD2 (7 bases each). CDR1 and CDR2 (germline): LGHNT, FRNRAP. Trimming stripped 11 bases from V and 7 bases from J, with 18 bases between. The CDR3 has 12 amino acids.